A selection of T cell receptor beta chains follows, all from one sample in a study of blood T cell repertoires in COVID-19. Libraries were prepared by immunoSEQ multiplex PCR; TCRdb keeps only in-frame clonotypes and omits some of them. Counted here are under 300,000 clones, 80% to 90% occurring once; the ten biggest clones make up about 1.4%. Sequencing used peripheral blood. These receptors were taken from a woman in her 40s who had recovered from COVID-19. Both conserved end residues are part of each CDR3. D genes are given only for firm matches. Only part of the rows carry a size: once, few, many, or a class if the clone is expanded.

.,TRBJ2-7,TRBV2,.,CASNPLVGTYEQYF,TGTGCCAGCAACCCTCTGGTTGGGACATACGAGCAGTACTTC
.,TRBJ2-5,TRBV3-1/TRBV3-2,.,CASSQGCQIQETQYF,TGTGCCAGCAGCCAAGGTTGCCAGATCCAAGAGACCCAGTACTTC
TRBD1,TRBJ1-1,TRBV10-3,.,CAIRGPTGSTEAFF,TGTGCCATCAGGGGACCGACAGGGAGCACTGAAGCTTTCTTT
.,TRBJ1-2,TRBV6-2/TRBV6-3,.,CASSGPGTGGYTF,TGTGCCAGCAGTGGTCCAGGGACTGGAGGCTACACCTTC
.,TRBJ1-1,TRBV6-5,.,CASRTEGYTEAFF,TGTGCCAGCAGGACGGAGGGGTACACTGAAGCTTTCTTT
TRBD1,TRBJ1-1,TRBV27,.,CASSLTGTGAPTEAFF,TGTGCCAGCAGTTTAACCGGGACAGGGGCCCCCACTGAAGCTTTCTTT
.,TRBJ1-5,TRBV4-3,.,CASSPTLESNQPQHF,TGCGCCAGCAGCCCCACTCTCGAAAGCAATCAGCCCCAGCATTTT
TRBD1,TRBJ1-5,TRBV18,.,CASSPRQGDQPQHF,TGTGCCAGCTCACCGAGGCAGGGGGACCAGCCCCAGCATTTT
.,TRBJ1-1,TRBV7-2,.,CASSLGGYANTEAFF,TGTGCCAGCAGCTTAGGAGGGTACGCGAACACTGAAGCTTTCTTT
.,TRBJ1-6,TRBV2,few,CASSFTGSASPLHF,TGTGCCAGCAGTTTTACAGGGTCGGCCTCACCCCTCCACTTT
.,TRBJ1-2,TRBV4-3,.,CASSPTGDYGYTF,TGCGCCAGCAGCCCGACAGGCGACTATGGCTACACCTTC
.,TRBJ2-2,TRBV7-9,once,CASSNRNSRDKSTGELFF,TGTGCCAGCAGCAACCGGAACAGCCGAGACAAATCCACCGGGGAGCTGTTTTTT
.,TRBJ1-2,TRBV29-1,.,CSVETGLHYGYTF,TGCAGCGTTGAGACAGGTCTTCACTATGGCTACACCTTC
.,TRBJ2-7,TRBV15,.,CATSRDTSYGLGAVGEQYF,TGTGCCACCAGCAGAGATACCTCTTATGGGCTGGGGGCGGTAGGCGAGCAGTACTTC
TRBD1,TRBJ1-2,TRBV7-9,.,CASSKGGRGRNYGYTF,TGTGCCAGCAGCAAAGGCGGCAGGGGGCGGAACTATGGCTACACCTTC
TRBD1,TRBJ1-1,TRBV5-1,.,CASSFRGLDTEAFF,TGCGCCAGCAGCTTCAGGGGGCTAGACACTGAAGCTTTCTTT
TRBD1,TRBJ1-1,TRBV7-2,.,CASSLAGTGGFANTEAFF,TGTGCCAGCAGCTTAGCGGGGACAGGGGGGTTTGCGAACACTGAAGCTTTCTTT
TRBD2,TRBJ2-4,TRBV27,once,CASSVGLAGLKNIQYF,TGTGCCAGCAGTGTGGGACTAGCGGGCCTAAAAAACATTCAGTACTTC
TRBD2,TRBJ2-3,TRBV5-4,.,CASSYPGGRRDTQYF,TGTGCCAGCAGCTACCCGGGGGGGCGTAGAGATACGCAGTATTTT
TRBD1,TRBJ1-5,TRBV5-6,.,CASSQGGIQGVANQPQHF,TGTGCCAGCAGCCAAGGGGGCATACAGGGGGTGGCCAATCAGCCCCAGCATTTT
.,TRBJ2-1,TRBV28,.,CASSFESAGRNEQFF,TGTGCCAGCAGTTTTGAGTCGGCAGGGCGCAATGAGCAGTTCTTC
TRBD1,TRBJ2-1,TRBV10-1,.,CASTSSGTGVYNEQFF,TGCGCCAGCACCTCAAGCGGGACAGGGGTATACAATGAGCAGTTCTTC
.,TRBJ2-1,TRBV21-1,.,CASSKKWRDRGINEQFF,TGTGCCAGCAGCAAAAAATGGCGGGACAGGGGCATCAATGAGCAGTTCTTC
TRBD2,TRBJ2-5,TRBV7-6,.,CASSEREGPQETQYF,TGTGCCAGCAGCGAAAGGGAGGGACCACAAGAGACCCAGTACTTC
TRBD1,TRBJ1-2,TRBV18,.,CASSPDRETYGYTF,TGTGCCAGCTCCCCGGACAGGGAGACATATGGCTACACCTTC
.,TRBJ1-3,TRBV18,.,CASSPTTGLSGNTIYF,TGTGCCAGCTCACCTACCACAGGGCTAAGTGGAAACACCATATATTTT
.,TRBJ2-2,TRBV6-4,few,CASSDLVNTGELFF,TGTGCCAGCAGTGACCTAGTGAACACCGGGGAGCTGTTTTTT
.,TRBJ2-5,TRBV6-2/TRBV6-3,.,CASSYSSDSYVTQYF,TGTGCCAGCAGTTACAGCTCGGACAGTTATGTGACCCAGTACTTC
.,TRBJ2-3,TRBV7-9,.,CASSFRSGGADTQYF,TGTGCCAGCAGCTTCCGTTCCGGGGGTGCAGATACGCAGTATTTT
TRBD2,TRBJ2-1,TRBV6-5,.,CASSYSLAGAIEQFF,TGTGCCAGCAGTTACTCCCTAGCGGGGGCTATTGAGCAGTTCTTC
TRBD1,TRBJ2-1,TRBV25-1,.,CASSERVTGNNEQFF,TGTGCCAGCAGTGAACGGGTGACAGGGAACAATGAGCAGTTCTTC
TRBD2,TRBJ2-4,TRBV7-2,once,CASSYGSGGASAKNIQYF,TGTGCCAGCAGCTACGGTAGCGGGGGGGCCTCGGCCAAAAACATTCAGTACTTC
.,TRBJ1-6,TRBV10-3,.,CAISRQEDSPLHF,TGTGCCATCAGCAGACAAGAAGATTCACCCCTCCACTTT
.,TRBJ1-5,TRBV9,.,CASSALTKTSNQPQHF,TGTGCCAGCAGCGCCCTGACAAAGACTAGCAATCAGCCCCAGCATTTT
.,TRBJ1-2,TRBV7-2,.,CASRPRGLYGYTF,TGTGCCAGCAGACCTCGCGGGTTGTATGGCTACACCTTC
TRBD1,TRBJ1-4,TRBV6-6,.,CASSQGQGRLTNEKLFF,TGTGCCAGCAGTCAGGGACAGGGAAGGTTAACTAATGAAAAACTGTTTTTT
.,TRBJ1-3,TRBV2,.,CASRRQASGNTIYF,TGTGCCAGCCGCCGACAGGCCTCTGGAAACACCATATATTTT
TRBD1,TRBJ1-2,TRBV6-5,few,CASRTLGQGAGGYTF,TGTGCCAGCAGAACCCTCGGACAGGGGGCTGGAGGCTACACCTTC
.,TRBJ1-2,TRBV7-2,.,CASSLGGPGTYGYTF,TGTGCCAGCAGCTTAGGGGGGCCAGGAACCTATGGCTACACCTTC
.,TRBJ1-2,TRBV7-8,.,CASSLGQFYGYTF,TGTGCCAGCAGCCTAGGACAGTTCTATGGCTACACCTTC
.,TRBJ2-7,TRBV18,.,CASSPPQGGEQYF,TGTGCCAGCTCACCACCTCAGGGTGGCGAGCAGTACTTC
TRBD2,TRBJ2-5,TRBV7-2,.,CASSKGLAGVQGETQYF,TGTGCCAGCAGCAAGGGACTAGCGGGTGTTCAAGGAGAGACCCAGTACTTC
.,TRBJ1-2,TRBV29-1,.,CSVEGANDFLSGYTF,TGCAGCGTTGAGGGGGCCAACGACTTTCTATCGGGCTACACCTTC
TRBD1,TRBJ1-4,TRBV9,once,CASSVTTGSTSNEKLFF,TGTGCCAGCAGCGTTACGACAGGGAGTACGTCTAATGAAAAACTGTTTTTT
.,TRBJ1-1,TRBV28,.,CASSLLGEDTEAFF,TGTGCCAGCAGTTTATTGGGGGAGGACACTGAAGCTTTCTTT
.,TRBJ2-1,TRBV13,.,CASSKTREQFF,TGTGCCAGCAGCAAAACTCGGGAGCAGTTCTTC
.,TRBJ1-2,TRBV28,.,CASSWGSGGSNYGYTF,TGTGCCAGCAGTTGGGGTTCTGGGGGGTCTAACTATGGCTACACCTTC
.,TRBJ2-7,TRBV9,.,CASSVVGTPGSEQYF,TGTGCCAGCAGCGTAGTTGGGACTCCAGGGAGCGAGCAGTACTTC
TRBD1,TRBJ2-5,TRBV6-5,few,CASSLGQGETQYF,TGTGCCAGCAGTTTGGGACAGGGAGAGACCCAGTACTTC
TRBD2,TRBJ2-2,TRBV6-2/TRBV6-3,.,CASSYQRGLSNTGELFF,TGTGCCAGCAGTTACCAGCGGGGGCTATCGAACACCGGGGAGCTGTTTTTT
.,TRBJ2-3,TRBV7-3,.,CASSTSGSTDTQYF,TGTGCCAGCAGCACCAGCGGGAGCACAGATACGCAGTATTTT
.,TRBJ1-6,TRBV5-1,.,CASSVTGSHNSPLHF,TGCGCCAGCAGCGTAACAGGGTCTCATAATTCACCCCTCCACTTT
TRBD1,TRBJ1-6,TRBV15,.,CATSRELIQGALDNSPLHF,TGTGCCACCAGCAGAGAGCTGATACAGGGGGCTTTGGATAATTCACCCCTCCACTTT
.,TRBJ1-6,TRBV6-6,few,CASSYGQGIHSPLHF,TGTGCCAGCAGTTACGGGCAGGGTATACACTCACCCCTCCACTTT
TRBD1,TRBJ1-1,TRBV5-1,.,CASSSGQLNTEAFF,TGCGCCAGCAGCTCGGGACAGCTGAACACTGAAGCTTTCTTT
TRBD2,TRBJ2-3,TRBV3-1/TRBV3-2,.,CARELAGGHGVTQYF,TGTGCCAGAGAACTAGCGGGGGGGCATGGAGTTACGCAGTATTTT
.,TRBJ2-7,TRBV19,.,CASSLGTESEQYF,TGTGCCAGTAGTCTAGGGACTGAGAGCGAGCAGTACTTC